Listed below are T cell receptor beta chains from one sample, sequenced in a study of OX40 agonist ivuxolimab in advanced cancers. Libraries were prepared by immunoSEQ multiplex PCR; TCRdb keeps only in-frame clonotypes and omits some of them. The sample lists about 46,000 clones, 75% to 95% seen once, with 4% to 5% in the top ten. Sequences were derived from CD4+ or CD8+ T cells sorted from blood, sampled in a trial of the OX40 agonist ivuxolimab. These receptors were obtained from an adult with an advanced solid tumor such as melanoma, head and neck, liver or kidney cancer. The CDR3 runs from the conserved cysteine through the conserved F or W. D genes are given only for firm matches. Rows give clone size only sometimes, using once, few, many, or a class for an expanded clone.

D gene	clone size	V gene	J gene	CDR3 protein	CDR3 DNA
-	-	TRBV19	TRBJ2-1	CASSSGMAYNEQFF	TGTGCCAGTAGTAGCGGGATGGCGTACAATGAGCAGTTCTTC
TRBD2	-	TRBV7-2	TRBJ2-5	CASSPMTSGRIQETQYF	TGTGCCAGCAGCCCGATGACTAGCGGGAGGATTCAAGAGACCCAGTACTTC
-	-	TRBV28	TRBJ1-6	CASSLLAGTRMENSPLHF	TGTGCCAGCAGTCTTCTAGCAGGTACGCGTATGGAGAATTCACCCCTCCACTTT
-	-	TRBV5-4	TRBJ2-7	CASSLETGPEQYF	TGTGCCAGCAGCTTGGAGACTGGGCCCGAGCAGTACTTC
TRBD1	-	TRBV10-3	TRBJ2-7	CAISESTGGNSYEQYF	TGTGCCATCAGTGAGTCCACAGGGGGAAACTCCTACGAGCAGTACTTC
-	-	TRBV13	TRBJ1-2	CASSLYNGELGRGYTF	TGTGCCAGCAGCTTATATAACGGGGAGCTAGGGCGTGGCTACACCTTC
TRBD1	-	TRBV28	TRBJ1-2	CASRAGQGYTF	TGTGCCAGCAGGGCAGGACAGGGTTACACCTTC
-	-	TRBV9	TRBJ1-1	CASSTRSGGNTEAFF	TGTGCCAGCAGCACCCGGTCGGGGGGGAACACTGAAGCTTTCTTT
TRBD1	-	TRBV6-5	TRBJ2-7	CASSSTGPSYEQYF	TGTGCCAGCAGCTCGACAGGGCCCTCCTACGAGCAGTACTTC
-	-	TRBV14	TRBJ2-5	CASSQTGSNYQETQYF	TGTGCCAGCAGCCAAACCGGGAGTAATTACCAAGAGACCCAGTACTTC
TRBD2	-	TRBV7-3	TRBJ2-7	CASSQGLAGVYEQYF	TGTGCCAGCAGCCAAGGACTAGCGGGAGTATACGAGCAGTACTTC
-	-	TRBV6-4	TRBJ2-1	CASSDFPLNEQFF	TGTGCCAGCAGTGACTTCCCGCTAAATGAGCAGTTCTTC
-	once	TRBV4-3	TRBJ2-1	CASSQVWAREEGDNEQFF	TGCGCCAGCAGCCAAGTATGGGCACGGGAAGAAGGGGACAATGAGCAGTTCTTC
-	-	TRBV11-2	TRBJ2-3	CASSFRGSASTDTQYF	TGTGCCAGCAGCTTCCGCGGTTCGGCTAGCACAGATACGCAGTATTTT
-	-	TRBV18	TRBJ2-7	CASSSGGDYEQYF	TGTGCCAGCTCATCAGGGGGGGACTACGAGCAGTACTTC
-	-	TRBV13	TRBJ1-5	CASSLRGAGYQPQHF	TGTGCCAGCAGCTTACGAGGGGCTGGGTATCAGCCCCAGCATTTT
TRBD1	few	TRBV7-6	TRBJ1-1	CASSLADRGNTEAFF	TGTGCCAGCAGCTTAGCTGACAGGGGGAACACTGAAGCTTTCTTT
-	-	TRBV4-2	TRBJ2-3	CASSQERDTQYF	TGTGCCAGCAGCCAAGAGAGAGATACGCAGTATTTT
-	-	TRBV6-5	TRBJ1-1	CASTVGGEGTEAFF	TGTGCCAGCACCGTCGGGGGGGAGGGAACTGAAGCTTTCTTT
TRBD2	-	TRBV27	TRBJ2-7	CASSFLESGRYEQYF	TGTGCCAGCAGTTTCCTGGAGAGCGGGAGGTACGAGCAGTACTTC
TRBD2	-	TRBV6-5	TRBJ2-3	CASSYSPAGAMDTQYF	TGTGCCAGCAGTTACTCGCCCGCGGGAGCGATGGATACGCAGTATTTT
-	-	TRBV19	TRBJ2-3	CASSFSRDGTSPSSTDTQYF	TGTGCCAGTAGTTTCTCCCGGGACGGCACTTCGCCATCTAGCACAGATACGCAGTATTTT
TRBD1	-	TRBV7-9	TRBJ2-7	CASRRGTGNGEQYF	TGTGCCAGCAGACGTGGGACAGGGAATGGCGAGCAGTACTTC
TRBD2	-	TRBV15	TRBJ2-3	CATRPGTSSADTQYF	TGTGCCACGCGCCCCGGGACTAGCTCAGCAGATACGCAGTATTTT
TRBD1	-	TRBV5-1	TRBJ2-5	CASSWQGAAFQETQYF	TGCGCCAGCAGCTGGCAGGGGGCGGCCTTCCAAGAGACCCAGTACTTC
-	-	TRBV25-1	TRBJ1-4	CASSPGVGEKLFF	TGTGCCAGCAGTCCCGGGGTAGGGGAAAAACTGTTTTTT
-	-	TRBV5-6	TRBJ1-2	CASSLTAPYGYTF	TGTGCCAGCAGTTTGACAGCACCCTATGGCTACACCTTC
-	-	TRBV7-2	TRBJ2-5	CASSLDPHETQYF	TGTGCCAGCAGCTTAGACCCCCACGAGACCCAGTACTTC
-	-	TRBV2	TRBJ1-5	CASSVNSNQPQHF	TGTGCCAGCAGTGTTAATAGCAATCAGCCCCAGCATTTT
-	once	TRBV6-1	TRBJ2-7	CASSEYRSYEQYF	TGTGCCAGCAGTGAATACAGATCCTACGAGCAGTACTTC
-	once	TRBV15	TRBJ2-1	CATSMAGYLMDEQFF	TGTGCCACCAGCATGGCAGGGTATTTGATGGATGAGCAGTTCTTC
-	once	TRBV19	TRBJ2-1	CASSTGGAGEQFF	TGTGCCAGTAGTACAGGGGGGGCGGGTGAGCAGTTCTTC
TRBD1	-	TRBV23-1	TRBJ1-4	CASSRTYRDRGSMANEKLFF	TGCGCCAGCAGTCGAACCTACCGGGACAGGGGCTCAATGGCTAATGAAAAACTGTTTTTT
TRBD1	-	TRBV9	TRBJ1-2	CASSVGDSNYGYTF	TGTGCCAGCAGCGTAGGGGACAGTAACTATGGCTACACCTTC
-	-	TRBV30	TRBJ1-6	CAWSSRVVVGDNSPLHF	TGTGCCTGGAGTAGTCGGGTTGTTGTTGGGGATAATTCACCCCTCCACTTT
-	-	TRBV20-1	TRBJ2-7	CSSRWDYEQYF	TGCAGTTCCCGCTGGGACTACGAGCAGTACTTC
-	-	TRBV27	TRBJ2-3	CASSSLLDYRTDTQYF	TGTGCCAGCAGTTCTCTACTAGATTATCGGACAGATACGCAGTATTTT
-	-	TRBV4-1	TRBJ2-1	CASSGGNNEQFF	TGCGCCAGCAGCGGAGGGAACAATGAGCAGTTCTTC
TRBD1	-	TRBV10-2	TRBJ2-2	CASSPGTGTGELFF	TGCGCCAGCAGCCCCGGGACAGGGACCGGGGAGCTGTTTTTT
-	-	TRBV19	TRBJ2-1	CASSIGTMYNEQFF	TGTGCCAGTAGTATCGGGACGATGTACAATGAGCAGTTCTTC
-	-	TRBV9	TRBJ1-4	CASSVDGLGEKLFF	TGTGCCAGCAGCGTAGACGGACTGGGTGAAAAACTGTTTTTT
-	-	TRBV7-8	TRBJ2-3	CASSPSDGTDTQYF	TGTGCCAGCAGCCCTTCGGACGGCACAGATACGCAGTATTTT
-	-	TRBV19	TRBJ2-4	CYHRAGTKNIQYF	TGTTATCACAGGGCAGGGACCAAAAACATTCAGTACTTC
TRBD2	-	TRBV7-9	TRBJ2-1	CASSSPGLGTRVYEQFF	TGTGCCAGCAGCTCACCGGGGTTAGGGACTAGGGTGTATGAGCAGTTCTTC
-	-	TRBV19	TRBJ2-1	CASSIWVGPNNEQFF	TGTGCCAGTAGTATTTGGGTAGGGCCCAACAATGAGCAGTTCTTC
TRBD1	-	TRBV6-5	TRBJ1-6	CASSYGTALSSPLHF	TGTGCCAGCAGTTACGGGACAGCGTTAAGTTCACCCCTCCACTTT
TRBD2	-	TRBV4-3	TRBJ2-3	CASSQTSGSRSTDTQYF	TGCGCCAGCAGCCAGACTAGCGGGAGCCGTAGCACAGATACGCAGTATTTT